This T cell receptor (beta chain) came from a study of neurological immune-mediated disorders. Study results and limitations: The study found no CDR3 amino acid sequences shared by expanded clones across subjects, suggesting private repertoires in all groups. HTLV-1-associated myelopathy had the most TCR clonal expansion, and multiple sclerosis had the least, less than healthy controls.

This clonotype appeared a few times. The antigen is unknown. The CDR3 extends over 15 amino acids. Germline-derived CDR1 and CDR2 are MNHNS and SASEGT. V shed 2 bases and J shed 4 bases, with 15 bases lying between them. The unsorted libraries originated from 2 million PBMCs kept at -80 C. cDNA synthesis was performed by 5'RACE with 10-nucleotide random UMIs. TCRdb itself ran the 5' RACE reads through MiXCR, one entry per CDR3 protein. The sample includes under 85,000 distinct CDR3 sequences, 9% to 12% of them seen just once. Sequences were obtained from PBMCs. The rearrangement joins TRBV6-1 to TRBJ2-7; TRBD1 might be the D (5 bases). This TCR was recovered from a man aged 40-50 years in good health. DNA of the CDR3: TGTGCCAGCAGTGAAAGTCCGAACAGGTTATACGAGCAGTACTTC. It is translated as CASSESPNRLYEQYF.